The 14 T cell receptor beta chains presented below share a single source sample, sequenced in a study of blood T cell repertoires in COVID-19. The repertoire was sequenced with immunoSEQ multiplex PCR; TCRdb's copy has only in-frame clones and lacks some. The sample contains approximately 300,000 clones, 80% to 95% of which appear only once. Sequencing was done on a sample of peripheral blood. The receptors were gathered from a woman aged 30 to 39 with COVID-19, enrolled during active disease.

The chain recombines TRBV19 with TRBJ2-7; D is perhaps TRBD2 (7 bases). Per the germline V gene, CDR1 is LNHDA and CDR2 is SQIVND (reference sequence). The CDR3 spans 18 residues. The germline V and J ends were trimmed by 4 bases and 0 bases, with 22 bases remaining between them. The CDR3 here is CASSTSGAGATNSYEQYF. The DNA of the CDR3 is TGTGCCAGTAGTACGTCCGGGGCGGGGGCTACCAACTCCTACGAGCAGTACTTC.

V and J are TRBV6-5 and TRBJ1-1, with a possible D match to TRBD1 (5 bases). Germline-derived CDR1 and CDR2 are MNHEY and SVGAGI. The CDR3 consists of 13 residues. This chain's CDR3 is CGTGRIQDTEAFF. The CDR3 DNA sequence: TGTGGAACAGGACGGATCCAGGACACTGAAGCTTTCTTT.

This clone was seen just once. The chain links TRBV14 to TRBJ2-7, with D tentatively TRBD2 (5 bases). V was clipped by 1 base and J by 7 bases, with 11 bases between them. Germline loops: CDR1 SGHDN, CDR2 FVKESK. The CDR3 runs 13 residues. CDR3 in DNA: TGTGCCAGCAGCCAAGTCCCATCGGGGGAGCAGTACTTC. As protein: CASSQVPSGEQYF.

This chain links TRBV10-3 with TRBJ2-7, with 7 bases fitting TRBD2. The CDR3 totals 16 residues. J lost 6 bases, V lost 2 bases, and 13 bases had no gene match. From germline, CDR1 is ENHRY and CDR2 SYGVKD. The CDR3: CAISEQLAPSKLEQYF. For the CDR3, the DNA is TGTGCCATCAGTGAGCAACTAGCGCCCTCGAAGCTCGAGCAGTACTTC.

The V call is TRBV5-4, the J call TRBJ2-2, with D unresolved. The CDR3 runs to 14 residues. Germline lookup yields CDR1 SGHNT and CDR2 YYREEE (reference sequence). Trimming removed 5 bases from V and 1 base from J, with 9 bases in between. The CDR3 region has the DNA TGTGCCAGCAGTCCACACCAGAACACCGGGGAGCTGTTTTTT. It translates to CASSPHQNTGELFF.

As regards this clone: This specimen includes other DNA sequences encoding the same CDR3. This chain links TRBV7-3 with TRBJ1-5, with TRBD1 identical over 7 bases. The CDR3 extends over 13 amino acids. Germline trimming cut 5 bases from V and 7 bases from J; bases unmatched to any gene: 5. Germline CDR1 reads SGHTA; CDR2 reads FQGTGA. The CDR3 nucleotides are TGTGCCAGCAGCCCAGACAGGGACCAGCCCCAGCATTTT. This codes for CASSPDRDQPQHF.

The chain combines TRBV7-2 with TRBJ2-2, with 8 bases fitting TRBD2. With 6 bases clipped from V and 3 bases from J, the junction kept 9 bases outside the gene matches. Germline loops: CDR1 SGHTA, CDR2 FQGNSA. The CDR3 covers 16 residues. The chain's CDR3 is CASSSQPAGDTGELFF. Written as DNA, the CDR3 is TGTGCCAGCAGTTCTCAGCCAGCGGGGGACACCGGGGAGCTGTTTTTT.

The J gene is TRBJ2-7, the V gene TRBV5-1; maybe TRBD1 (5 bases). This CDR3 is 14 amino acids long. V lost 3 bases and J lost 1, with 11 bases in between. Germline CDR1 SGHRS, CDR2 YFSETQ. The chain's CDR3 is CASSSVGPSYEQYF. The CDR3 nucleotides are TGCGCCAGCAGCTCTGTGGGGCCTTCCTACGAGCAGTACTTC.

This chain joins TRBV4-1 and TRBJ2-7; the D is unclear. Between the trimmed V and J ends, which lost 4 bases and 0 bases, there was a span of 7 bases. Germline V lookup: CDR1 MGHRA, CDR2 YSYEKL. The CDR3 runs 13 residues. The CDR3 DNA reads TGCGCCAGCAGCCCATCGGTCTCCTACGAGCAGTACTTC. The encoded protein is CASSPSVSYEQYF.

This CDR3 is CAWSPRVGELFF. In nucleotides, the CDR3 is TGTGCCTGGAGCCCCCGCGTCGGGGAGCTGTTTTTT. This chain links TRBV30 with TRBJ2-2; D is unclear. This CDR3 has 12 amino acids. Germline V lookup: CDR1 GTSNPN, CDR2 SVGIG (reference sequence). Trimming removed 3 bases from V and 7 bases from J, with 9 bases in between.

Points on this clone: Other nucleotide sequences in the sample specify the same CDR3. The chain has TRBV7-3 and TRBJ2-2; TRBD1 might be the D (6 bases). The CDR3 extends over 14 amino acids. Germline V gives CDR1 SGHTA, CDR2 FQGTGA. V lost 5 bases to trimming and J lost 2 bases, with 9 bases between them. CDR3 sequence: CASSLTGNTGELFF. Here the CDR3 DNA reads TGTGCCAGCAGCCTGACAGGCAACACCGGGGAGCTGTTTTTT.

The chain recombines TRBV28 with TRBJ2-3; 8 nucleotides line up with TRBD2. CDR3 size: 15 residues. Looked up from germline, CDR1 is MDHEN and CDR2 is SYDVKM. Losses at the gene ends were 4 bases for V and 6 bases for J; bases not matched to a gene: 9. CDR3 nucleotide sequence: TGTGCCAGCAGTTCGACAGCGGGGGCTGGGGATACGCAGTATTTT. It translates to CASSSTAGAGDTQYF. Filled out from reference TRBV28 and TRBJ2-3, the complete variable domain reads DVKVTQSSRYLVKRTGEKVFLECVQDMDHENMFWYRQDPGLGLRLIYFSYDVKMKEKGDIPEGYSVSREKKERFSLILESASTNQTSMYLCASSSTAGAGDTQYFGPGTRLTVL.

V and J are TRBV2 and TRBJ2-5; D unresolved. Germline V CDR1 and CDR2: SNHLY, FYNNEI. The CDR3 extends over 11 amino acids. Trimming pared 5 bases from V and 3 bases from J, leaving 4 bases between. The CDR3 reads CASSYEETQYF. CDR3 nucleotides: TGTGCCAGCAGTTATGAAGAGACCCAGTACTTC.

The CDR3 DNA reads as TGTGCCAGCAGGATCGACGGGGAGGTCCGTGGCTACACCTTC. This encodes CASRIDGEVRGYTF. The chain is built from TRBV6-5 and TRBJ1-2, with D hard to call. Trimming stripped 6 bases from V and 7 bases from J, with 18 bases between. Germline lookup yields CDR1 MNHEY and CDR2 SVGAGI. This CDR3 region has 14 residues.